This T cell receptor (beta chain) appears in the sequencing data of a study of vaccination and CD4 T cells after COVID-19 (dated by TCRdb to the early 2020s). Regarding the complete study: Convalescent patients had a positive SARS-CoV-2 result on nasal swab PCR, and of these patients, some 10 had mild disease and one had severe disease. The time from the second vaccine dose to post-vaccine blood sampling had a median of roughly 70 days and ranged from about 14 to 250 days. Overlapping spike peptide pools from SARS-CoV-2 and from the common cold coronaviruses HCoV-NL63, HCoV-OC43 and HCoV-229E were used as culture stimuli. Each participant got two doses of either the Pfizer-BioNTech BNT162b2 vaccine (n=8) or the Moderna mRNA-1273 vaccine (n=2). In control cultures, a CEFX viral epitope pool was used as positive control, an HIV-1 Nef peptide pool was used as negative control, or no peptide was added. Post-COVID blood samples from convalescent patients were collected a median of about 110 days after diagnosis, with a range of roughly 30 to 170 days. The convalescent cohort included six males and four females, with two Hispanic individuals, seven Caucasians, two Asians and one multiracial person. In fewer than 12 COVID-19 convalescent patients and a handful of infection-naive healthy vaccine recipients, researchers compared the spike-specific CD4+ TCR repertoire from before mRNA vaccination with the repertoire from after. The paper's findings and limits, for the study overall: Although the median number of SARS-CoV-2-reactive clonotypes went up from fewer than 25 after infection to more than 30 after vaccination, the increase was not significant. The number of convalescent patients in the study was relatively small, and the study did not examine early timepoints following natural infection. In convalescent patients, a median approximately 83% of post-vaccine SARS-CoV-2-reactive clones were detected only after vaccination, suggesting vaccine-specific priming. Of the vaccine-specific clones in convalescent patients, 304 of 307, or nearly all, reacted only to SARS-CoV-2 spike and did not cross-react with common cold coronaviruses.

As regards this clonotype: Which antigen it targets is not known. No much larger clone is present one base from it, and per-base qualities are unavailable.

CDR1 is given as SEHNR and CDR2 as FQNEAQ, both from the germline V gene (reference sequence). V loses 5 bases of germline sequence and J loses 4 bases, and the interval between the two ends is 8 bases. The CDR3 has 12 amino acids, counting the end cysteine and phenylalanine. Just the 36-base CDR3 DNA is kept, in frame starting at base 1. Libraries were built with PCR. DNA from cultured CD4+ T cells underwent TCR sequencing with the Oncomine TCR Beta short-read assay at the Johns Hopkins FTIC core. Genomic DNA was extracted from the cultured CD4+ T cells with the QIAamp micro DNA kit. Oncomine TCR Beta libraries from cultured CD4+ T cells were pooled using unique dual indexes and sequenced on an Illumina iSeq 100. In the original analysis: Non-productive sequences were removed, and CDR3s not starting with C, not ending with F or W, or shorter than 7 amino acids were discarded. Antigen-specific clonotypes were identified with the MANAFEST web application by comparing peptide-stimulated wells with reference and other culture wells. For a clone to be called positive, the clone needed an FDR below 0.05, an odds ratio above 5, and a productive frequency above 0.1% in at least two of three replicate wells. Clonotypes that were significantly expanded in both SARS-CoV-2 spike wells and at least one common cold coronavirus spike condition were defined as cross-reactive. CDR3 homology was assessed with Levenshtein distances (stringdist) and unrooted phylogenetic trees (ape) in R version 3.6.1. TCRdb's own reprocessing of the public reads used fastp at Q25 and MiXCR and kept productive beta chains. Each entry merges the rows of one CDR3 protein and shows their most common DNA and genes. TCRdb, not the authors, supplied the V and J calls. The sample table records 10,000 to 15,000 distinct CDR3 sequences; 45% to 60% of these occur just once. The ten largest clones add up to 20% to 25% of the sample.

The treatment or condition label on this specimen signifies: roughly 11-day PBMC culture with coronavirus spike peptide pools or control peptides (ViraFEST assay). The ViraFEST assay, used in the study, expanded antigen-specific T cells with peptide pools and then identified the expanded clonotypes through TCR sequencing. The positive SARS-CoV-2 PCR tests of the convalescent patients were dated from March to December 2020, before the Alpha, Beta and Delta variants emerged in the United States. Each well held 2 million or so PBMCs cultured in IMDM containing roughly 5% human AB serum and around 9.2 IU/ml IL-2, with around 9.2 ug/ml peptide pools added. Half of the culture medium was replaced with fresh IL-2-containing medium on days 3 and 7. CD4+ T cells were isolated after less than twelve days of culture through negative selection using the EasySep CD4+ T cell isolation kit. Ficoll-Paque Plus gradient centrifugation was used to isolate PBMCs from whole blood, and the isolated PBMCs were then either used fresh or cryopreserved at -140C. Each culture condition was generally run in triplicate wells.

The origin of this receptor is a human donor who had recovered from COVID-19. The sequence joins TRBV7-9 to TRBJ1-2, with the D segment identity uncertain. Sequenced input: CD4+ T cells from blood, cultured in vitro. The CDR3 sequence is CASSQSGYGYTF. In nucleotides, the sequence is TGTGCCAGCAGCCAAAGCGGCTATGGCTACACCTTC. Extended through the reference TRBV7-9 and TRBJ1-2 proteins, this CDR3 yields the full variable domain: DTGVSQNPRHKITKRGQNVTFRCDPISEHNRLYWYRQTLGQGPEFLTYFQNEAQLEKSRLLSDRFSAERPKGSFSTLEIQRTEQGDSAMYLCASSQSGYGYTFGSGTRLTVV.